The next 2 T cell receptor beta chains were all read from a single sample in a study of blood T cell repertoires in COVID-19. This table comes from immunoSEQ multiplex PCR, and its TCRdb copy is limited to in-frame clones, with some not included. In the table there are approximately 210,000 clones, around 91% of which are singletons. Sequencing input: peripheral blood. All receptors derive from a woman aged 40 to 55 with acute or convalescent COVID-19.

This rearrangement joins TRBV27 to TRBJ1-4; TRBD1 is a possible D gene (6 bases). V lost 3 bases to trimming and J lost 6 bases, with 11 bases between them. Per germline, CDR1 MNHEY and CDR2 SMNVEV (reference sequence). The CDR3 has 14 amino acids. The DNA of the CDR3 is TGTGCCAGCAGTTTCTCAGGGGTATATGAAAAACTGTTTTTT. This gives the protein CASSFSGVYEKLFF.

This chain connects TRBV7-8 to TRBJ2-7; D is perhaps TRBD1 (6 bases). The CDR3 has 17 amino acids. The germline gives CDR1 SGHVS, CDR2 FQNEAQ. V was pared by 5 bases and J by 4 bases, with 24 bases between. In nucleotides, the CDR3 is TGTGCCAGCAGCCTAATGGTATCTCCGGGACACAGATACGAGCAGTACGTC. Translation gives CASSLMVSPGHRYEQYV.